This TCR beta chain was identified in a study of Ad26.COV2.S vaccination and SARS-CoV-2 variants. Overall study: Recipients of Ad26.COV2.S got it intramuscularly, once or twice 56 days apart.

Method: immunoSEQ multiplex PCR; TCRdb's copy keeps in-frame clones and lacks some. The sample includes 410,000 or so clones, over 80% of them seen just once. Comments on this clone: Its antigen is undetermined.

Study-wide results and limits: The authors reported substantial breadth in spike-specific CD8+ and CD4+ T cell responses after vaccination.

Documented treatment: over 15 received Ad26.COV2.S at low or high dose, single or two shots; several received placebo; per-sample allocation not given. Sampling took place 63 days after the first vaccine or placebo injection. The J segment lost 0 bases and the V segment lost 3 bases, leaving 3 bases of the junction unmatched. This CDR3 is 16 amino acids long. The germline CDR1 and CDR2 sequences are SGHNT and YYREEE (reference sequence). This sequence joins TRBV5-4 and TRBJ2-1; 10 nucleotides agree with TRBD2. The sample was peripheral blood, taken in a trial of Ad26.COV2.S vaccine versus placebo. This TCR was recovered from a person between 18 and 60 years old who received the Ad26.COV2.S COVID-19 vaccine or a placebo. In DNA form, the CDR3 reads TGTGCCAGCAGCTCAACTAGCGGGGTCTCCTACAATGAGCAGTTCTTC. Encoded protein: CASSSTSGVSYNEQFF.